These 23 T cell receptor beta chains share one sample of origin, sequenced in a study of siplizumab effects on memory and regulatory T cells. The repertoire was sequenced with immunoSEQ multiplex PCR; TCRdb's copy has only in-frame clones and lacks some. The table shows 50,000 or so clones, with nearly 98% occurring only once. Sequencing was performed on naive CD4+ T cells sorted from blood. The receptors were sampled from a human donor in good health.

DNA of the CDR3: TGTGCCAGCAGCTCACACTACTCCACAGATACGCAGTATTTT. Translated, it gives CASSSHYSTDTQYF. V is TRBV11-3 and J is TRBJ2-3; D is unclear. V lost 4 bases to trimming and J lost 2 bases, with 10 bases between them. The CDR3 extends over 14 amino acids. Looked up from germline, CDR1 is SGHNT and CDR2 is YENEEA.

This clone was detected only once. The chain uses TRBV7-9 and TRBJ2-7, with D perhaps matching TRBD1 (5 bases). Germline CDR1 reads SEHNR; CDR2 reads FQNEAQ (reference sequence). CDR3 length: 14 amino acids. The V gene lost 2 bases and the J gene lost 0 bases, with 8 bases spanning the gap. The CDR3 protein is CASSLQGSSYEQYF. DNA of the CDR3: TGTGCCAGCAGCTTACAGGGAAGCTCCTACGAGCAGTACTTC.

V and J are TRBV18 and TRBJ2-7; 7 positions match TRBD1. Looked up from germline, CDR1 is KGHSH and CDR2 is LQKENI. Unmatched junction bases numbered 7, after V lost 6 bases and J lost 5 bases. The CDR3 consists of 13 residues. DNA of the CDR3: TGTGCCAGCTCTCCCAAGCAGGGGGACGAGCAGTACTTC. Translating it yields CASSPKQGDEQYF.

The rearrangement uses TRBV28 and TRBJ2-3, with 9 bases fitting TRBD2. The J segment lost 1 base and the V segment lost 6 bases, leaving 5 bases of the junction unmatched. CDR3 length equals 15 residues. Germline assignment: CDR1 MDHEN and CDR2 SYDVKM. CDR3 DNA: TGTGCCAGCAGCCCCAGGACTAGCGGCACAGATACGCAGTATTTT. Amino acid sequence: CASSPRTSGTDTQYF.

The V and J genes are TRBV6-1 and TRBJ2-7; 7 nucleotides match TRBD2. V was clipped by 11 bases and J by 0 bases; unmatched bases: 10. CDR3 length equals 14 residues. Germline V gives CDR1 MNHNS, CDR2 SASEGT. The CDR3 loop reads CAGGSSGLSYEQYF. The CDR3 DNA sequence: TGTGCCGGCGGTTCTAGCGGCCTCTCCTACGAGCAGTACTTC.

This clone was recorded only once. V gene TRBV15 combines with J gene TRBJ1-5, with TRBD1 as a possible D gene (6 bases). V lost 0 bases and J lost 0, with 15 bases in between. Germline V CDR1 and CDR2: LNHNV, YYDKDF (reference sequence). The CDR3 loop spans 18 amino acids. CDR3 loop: CATSRDKVRTVSNQPQHF. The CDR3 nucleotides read TGTGCCACCAGCAGAGATAAGGTTAGGACAGTTAGCAATCAGCCCCAGCATTTT.

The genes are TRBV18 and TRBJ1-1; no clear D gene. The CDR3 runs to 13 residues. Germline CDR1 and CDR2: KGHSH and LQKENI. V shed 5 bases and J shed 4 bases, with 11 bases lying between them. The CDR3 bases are TGTGCCAGCTCAAGACCGACGGGCACTGAAGCTTTCTTT. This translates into CASSRPTGTEAFF.

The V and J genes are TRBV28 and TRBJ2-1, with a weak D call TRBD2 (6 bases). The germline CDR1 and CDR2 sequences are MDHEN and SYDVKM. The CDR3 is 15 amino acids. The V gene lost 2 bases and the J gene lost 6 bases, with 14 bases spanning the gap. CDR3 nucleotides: TGTGCCAGCAGTTTACTAGCGTTAAGTCGCAATGAGCAGTTCTTC. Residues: CASSLLALSRNEQFF.

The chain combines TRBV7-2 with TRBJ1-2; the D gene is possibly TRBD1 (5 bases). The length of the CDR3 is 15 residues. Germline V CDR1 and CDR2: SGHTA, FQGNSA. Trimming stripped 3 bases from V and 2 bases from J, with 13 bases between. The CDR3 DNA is TGTGCCAGCAGCTTTGAACAGGTGTGGAACTATGGCTACACCTTC. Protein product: CASSFEQVWNYGYTF.

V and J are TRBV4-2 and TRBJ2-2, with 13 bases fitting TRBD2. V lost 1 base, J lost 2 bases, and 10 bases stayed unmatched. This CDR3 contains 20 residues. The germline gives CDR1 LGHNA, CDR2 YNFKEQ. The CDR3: CASSQVRAGTSGVNTGELFF. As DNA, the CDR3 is TGTGCCAGCAGCCAAGTGAGGGCCGGGACTAGCGGGGTCAACACCGGGGAGCTGTTTTTT.

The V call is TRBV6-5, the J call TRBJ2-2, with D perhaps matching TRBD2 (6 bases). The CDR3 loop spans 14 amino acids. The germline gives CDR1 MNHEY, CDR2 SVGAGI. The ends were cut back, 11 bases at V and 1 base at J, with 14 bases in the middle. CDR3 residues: CASGRLGNTGELFF. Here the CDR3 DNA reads TGTGCCTCGGGGAGGCTAGGGAACACCGGGGAGCTGTTTTTT.

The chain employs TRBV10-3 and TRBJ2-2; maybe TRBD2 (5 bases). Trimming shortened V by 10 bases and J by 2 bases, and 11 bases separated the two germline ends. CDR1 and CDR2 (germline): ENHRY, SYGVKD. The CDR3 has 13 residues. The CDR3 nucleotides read TGTGCCAATGTGAGCGGTAACACCGGGGAGCTGTTTTTT. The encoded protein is CANVSGNTGELFF.

The DNA for the CDR3 is TGTGCCAGCAGCTGGACAAATAATGAAAAACTGTTTTTT. Amino acid sequence: CASSWTNNEKLFF. The rearrangement joins TRBV28 to TRBJ1-4, with D possibly matching TRBD1 (5 bases). There are 13 residues in the CDR3. The V end was cut by 6 bases, the J end by 4 bases, with 9 bases between. Germline V gene lookup returns CDR1 MDHEN and CDR2 SYDVKM.

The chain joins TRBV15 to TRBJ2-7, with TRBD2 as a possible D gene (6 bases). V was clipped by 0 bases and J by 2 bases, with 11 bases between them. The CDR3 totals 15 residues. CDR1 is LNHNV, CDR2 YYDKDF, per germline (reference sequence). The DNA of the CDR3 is TGTGCCACCAGCAGAGATCTGGGGGGACCCTACGAGCAGTACTTC. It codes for CATSRDLGGPYEQYF.

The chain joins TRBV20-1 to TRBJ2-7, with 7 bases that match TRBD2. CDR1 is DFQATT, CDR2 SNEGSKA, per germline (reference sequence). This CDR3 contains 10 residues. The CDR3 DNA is TGCAGCGCGCCGGGAGGCGAGCAGTACTTC. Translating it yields CSAPGGEQYF.

In DNA, the CDR3 is TGTGCCAGCAGCTCGACAGGGGCCCCCTCCTTCTACGAGCAGTACTTC. This gives the protein CASSSTGAPSFYEQYF. V usage is TRBV5-4 and J usage is TRBJ2-7; 8 bases align to TRBD1. Trimming took 3 bases from V and 3 from J; bases not matched to a gene: 11. Germline V CDR1 and CDR2: SGHNT, YYREEE (reference sequence). The CDR3 sequence is 16 residues long.

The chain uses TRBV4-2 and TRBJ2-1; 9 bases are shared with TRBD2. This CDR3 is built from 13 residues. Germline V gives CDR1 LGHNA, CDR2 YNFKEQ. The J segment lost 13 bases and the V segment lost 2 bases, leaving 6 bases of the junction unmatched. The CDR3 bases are TGTGCCAGCAGCCAACAACCGGGACTAGCTCAGTTCTTC. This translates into CASSQQPGLAQFF.

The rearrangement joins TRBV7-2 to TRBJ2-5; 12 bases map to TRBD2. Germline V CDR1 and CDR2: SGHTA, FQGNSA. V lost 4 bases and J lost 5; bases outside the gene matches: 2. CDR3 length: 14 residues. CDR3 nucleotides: TGTGCCAGCAGCTCTAGCGGGAGGGCGGAGACCCAGTACTTC. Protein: CASSSSGRAETQYF.

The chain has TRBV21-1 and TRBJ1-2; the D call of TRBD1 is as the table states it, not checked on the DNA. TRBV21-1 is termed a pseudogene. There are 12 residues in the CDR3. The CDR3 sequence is CATLTGGDGYTF. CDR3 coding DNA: TGTGCCACTTTGACAGGAGGTGATGGCTACACCTTC.

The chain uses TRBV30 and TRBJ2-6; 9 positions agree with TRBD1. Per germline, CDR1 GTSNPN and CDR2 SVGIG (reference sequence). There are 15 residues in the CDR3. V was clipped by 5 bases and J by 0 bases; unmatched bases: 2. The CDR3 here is CAWGTGYSGANVLTF. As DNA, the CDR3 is TGTGCCTGGGGGACAGGGTACTCTGGGGCCAACGTCCTGACTTTC.

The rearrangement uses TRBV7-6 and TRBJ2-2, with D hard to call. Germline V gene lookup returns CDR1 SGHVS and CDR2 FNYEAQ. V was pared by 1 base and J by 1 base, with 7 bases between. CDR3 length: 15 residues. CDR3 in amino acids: CASSLVFWNTGELFF. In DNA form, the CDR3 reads TGTGCCAGCAGCTTAGTGTTCTGGAACACCGGGGAGCTGTTTTTT.

The CDR3 DNA sequence: TGTGCCAGCAGCCCGAGCCCCCATGGAAACACCATATATTTT. As protein: CASSPSPHGNTIYF. The J gene is TRBJ1-3, the V gene TRBV11-3; unclear D gene. Trimming took 5 bases from V and 3 from J, leaving 11 bases between them. This CDR3 is 14 amino acids long. From germline, CDR1 is SGHNT and CDR2 YENEEA.

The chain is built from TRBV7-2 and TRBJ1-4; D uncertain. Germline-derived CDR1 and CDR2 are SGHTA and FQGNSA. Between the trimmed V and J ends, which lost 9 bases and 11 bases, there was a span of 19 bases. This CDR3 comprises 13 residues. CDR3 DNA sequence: TGTGCCAGGGGAGGCTGTCTACCGTCGAAACTGTTTTTT. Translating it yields CARGGCLPSKLFF.